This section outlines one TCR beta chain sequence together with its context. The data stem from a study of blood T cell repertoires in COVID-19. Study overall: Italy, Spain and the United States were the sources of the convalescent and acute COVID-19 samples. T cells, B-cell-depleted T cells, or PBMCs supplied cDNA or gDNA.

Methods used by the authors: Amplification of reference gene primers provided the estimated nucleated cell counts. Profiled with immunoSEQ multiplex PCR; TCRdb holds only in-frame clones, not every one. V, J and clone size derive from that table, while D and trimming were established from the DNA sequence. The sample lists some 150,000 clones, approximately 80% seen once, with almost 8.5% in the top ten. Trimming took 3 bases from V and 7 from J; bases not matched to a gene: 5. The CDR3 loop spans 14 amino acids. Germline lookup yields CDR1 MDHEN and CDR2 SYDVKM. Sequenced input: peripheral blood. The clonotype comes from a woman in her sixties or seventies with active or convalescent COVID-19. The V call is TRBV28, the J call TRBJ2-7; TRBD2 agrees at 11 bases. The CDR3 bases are TGTGCCAGCAGTTTCACTAGCGGGGGACCTGAGCAGTACTTC. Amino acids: CASSFTSGGPEQYF.